The 19 T cell receptor beta chains presented below share a single source sample, sequenced in a study of CD8 T cells in ankylosing spondylitis. TCRdb called the 5' RACE reads again in MiXCR, with one record for every CDR3 protein. The sample records more than 300,000 distinct CDR3 sequences, 8% being singletons. Study-wide findings and caveats: A TCR beta motif made of 7 to 9 highly homologous variants seemed typical of ankylosing spondylitis blood.

The antigens for these receptors are not known. Specimen: blood, either unsorted or a sorted T cell fraction (not recorded which). The receptors here all came from a male donor with ankylosing spondylitis.

This clonotype has a count of ten or more. CDR3 loop: CSASFQGLSYEQYF. DNA of the CDR3: TGCAGTGCTAGTTTTCAGGGTCTGTCCTACGAGCAGTACTTC. V usage is TRBV20-1 and J usage is TRBJ2-7; tentatively, D is TRBD1 (5 bases). With 3 bases removed from V and 1 base from J, the gap between germline ends came to 13 bases. CDR3 length: 14 amino acids. The germline gives CDR1 DFQATT, CDR2 SNEGSKA (reference sequence).

The rearrangement uses TRBV27 and TRBJ2-1, with TRBD2 as a possible D gene (6 bases). Looked up from germline, CDR1 is MNHEY and CDR2 is SMNVEV (reference sequence). The CDR3 length is 14 residues. V was shortened by 3 bases and J by 4 bases, with 10 bases between the two germline ends. CDR3 residues: CASSFGGGYNEQFF. The CDR3 DNA reads TGTGCCAGCAGTTTTGGGGGAGGATACAATGAGCAGTTCTTC.

Only a few counts were recorded for this clonotype. The genes are TRBV20-1 and TRBJ2-5; D unclear. The CDR3 spans 12 residues. Germline-derived CDR1 and CDR2 are DFQATT and SNEGSKA (reference sequence). Trimming left V 4 bases short and J 4 bases short, with 10 bases between. CDR3 loop: CSAMPLGETQYF. CDR3 coding DNA: TGCAGTGCTATGCCTCTTGGAGAGACCCAGTACTTC.

The chain carries TRBV14 and TRBJ2-7; D is undetermined. Trimming removed 3 bases from V and 7 bases from J, with 7 bases in between. The CDR3 extends over 11 amino acids. CDR1 SGHDN and CDR2 FVKESK come from the germline V gene. CDR3 residues: CASSHLGEQYF. CDR3 coding DNA: TGTGCCAGCAGCCACCTGGGGGAGCAGTACTTC.

This clonotype was recorded at least ten times. The chain joins TRBV6-1 to TRBJ2-7, with 8 positions matching TRBD2. V lost 2 bases to trimming and J lost 7 bases; unmatched junction nucleotides: 7. CDR1 is MNHNS, CDR2 SASEGT, per germline. CDR3 length: 14 amino acids. CDR3 bases: TGTGCCAGCAGTGAAACCCTAGCGGGTAGGGAGCAGTACTTC. This sequence encodes CASSETLAGREQYF.

In its sample, this clonotype was seen many times. The chain is built from TRBV9 and TRBJ2-1, with 10 bases that match TRBD2. V lost 2 bases and J lost 0; bases outside the gene matches: 5. Germline-derived CDR1 and CDR2 are SGDLS and YYNGEE. CDR3 length: 17 amino acids. Here the CDR3 DNA reads TGTGCCAGCAGCGTGTCTAGCGGGAGCTTCTCCTACAATGAGCAGTTCTTC. This gives the protein CASSVSSGSFSYNEQFF.

Ten or more counts support this clonotype. This chain uses TRBV10-3 with TRBJ2-1, with 7 bases that match TRBD1. Germline assignment: CDR1 ENHRY and CDR2 SYGVKD. Germline trimming cut 3 bases from V and 13 bases from J; bases unmatched to any gene: 6. The CDR3 loop spans 12 amino acids. In DNA form, the CDR3 reads TGTGCCATCAGTGACCAGGGGGAACAACAGTTCTTC. This codes for CAISDQGEQQFF.

This clonotype was counted only a few times. This chain links TRBV15 with TRBJ1-2, with a possible D match to TRBD1 (5 bases). V shed 0 bases and J shed 2 bases, with 19 bases lying between them. CDR3 length equals 18 residues. Germline CDR1 LNHNV, CDR2 YYDKDF (reference sequence). The CDR3 DNA sequence: TGTGCCACCAGCAGAGATCGGTCAGGGACCTCTCCGAACTATGGCTACACCTTC. Encoded protein: CATSRDRSGTSPNYGYTF. Together with reference TRBV15 and TRBJ1-2, the CDR3 gives the full variable domain: DAMVIQNPRYQVTQFGKPVTLSCSQTLNHNVMYWYQQKSSQAPKLLFHYYDKDFNNEADTPDNFQSRRPNTSFCFLDIRSPGLGDTAMYLCATSRDRSGTSPNYGYTFGSGTRLTVV.

This clonotype has a handful of counts. The CDR3 DNA sequence: TGTGCCAGCAGCGACAGGGTCACCGGGGAGCTGTTTTTT. This sequence encodes CASSDRVTGELFF. This chain links TRBV6-6 with TRBJ2-2, with 7 bases fitting TRBD1. Germline CDR1 reads MNHNY; CDR2 reads SVGAGI (reference sequence). This CDR3 spans 13 amino acids. V was clipped by 6 bases and J by 4 bases; unmatched bases: 2.

The gene calls are TRBV7-2 and TRBJ2-7; maybe TRBD2 (5 bases). V lost 5 bases to trimming and J lost 6 bases, with 26 bases between them. Germline lookup yields CDR1 SGHTA and CDR2 FQGNSA. The CDR3 has 17 amino acids. This CDR3 is CASSDRRFDGVSPEQYF. CDR3 in DNA: TGTGCCAGCAGCGACCGGCGGTTCGACGGGGTTTCGCCCGAGCAGTACTTC.

This clonotype showed up many times. The chain is built from TRBV10-3 and TRBJ2-1; tentatively, D is TRBD1 (6 bases). V dropped 8 bases and J dropped 8 bases, with 22 bases sitting between them. CDR1 and CDR2 from the germline V gene are ENHRY and SYGVKD. The CDR3 extends over 15 amino acids. The CDR3 protein is CAISAGGQLRDEQFF. The CDR3 DNA reads TGTGCCATCTCTGCGGGCGGACAGCTGAGGGATGAGCAGTTCTTC.

V gene TRBV20-1 combines with J gene TRBJ2-1; D possibly corresponds to TRBD2 (6 bases). The CDR3 spans 10 residues. Germline assignment: CDR1 DFQATT and CDR2 SNEGSKA (reference sequence). V shed 6 bases and J shed 9 bases, with 9 bases lying between them. CDR3 in amino acids: CSAEGSEQFF. CDR3 in DNA: TGCAGTGCGGAGGGTAGTGAGCAGTTCTTC.

Many counts were recorded for this clonotype. One end of the junction varies from germline; a read error may be responsible. The CDR3 DNA reads TGCAGTGCTATCGGGACAGGGGGGTATGAGAACTTC. The encoded protein is CSAIGTGGYENF. The V gene is TRBV20-1, the J gene TRBJ2-7, with 11 nucleotides matching TRBD1. Germline loops: CDR1 DFQATT, CDR2 SNEGSKA (reference sequence). This CDR3 is built from 12 residues.

This clonotype occurred many times. V usage is TRBV20-1 and J usage is TRBJ2-1; possible D gene TRBD2, 5 bases. The germline gives CDR1 DFQATT, CDR2 SNEGSKA (reference sequence). Between the trimmed V and J ends, which lost 3 bases and 8 bases, there was a span of 20 bases. There are 15 residues in the CDR3. The CDR3 nucleotides are TGCAGTGCTAGTAGTCAACGAGGACTTCGTCATGAGCAGTTCTTC. It encodes CSASSQRGLRHEQFF.

This clonotype was picked up a small number of times. This chain links TRBV7-2 with TRBJ2-7; 14 bases are shared with TRBD2. The length of the CDR3 is 14 residues. V lost 5 bases to trimming and J lost 5 bases; unmatched junction nucleotides: 2. Germline CDR1 and CDR2: SGHTA and FQGNSA. DNA for the CDR3: TGTGCCAGCAGCCGGACTAGCGGGAGGAACGAGCAGTACTTC. This codes for CASSRTSGRNEQYF.

This chain connects TRBV5-1 to TRBJ2-1, with 8 bases that match TRBD1. The CDR3 extends over 15 amino acids. The V segment lost 7 bases and the J segment 6 bases; nucleotides outside the gene matches: 12. Germline V gene sequence: CDR1 SGHRS, CDR2 YFSETQ. The CDR3 sequence: CASSPGQAYFNEQFF. The CDR3 region has the DNA TGCGCCAGCTCGCCGGGACAGGCTTACTTCAATGAGCAGTTCTTC. Together with reference TRBV5-1 and TRBJ2-1, the CDR3 gives the full variable domain: KAGVTQTPRYLIKTRGQQVTLSCSPISGHRSVSWYQQTPGQGLQFLFEYFSETQRNKGNFPGRFSGRQFSNSRSEMNVSTLELGDSALYLCASSPGQAYFNEQFFGPGTRLTVL.

The CDR3: CASSFGILTGELFF. CDR3 coding DNA: TGTGCCAGCAGCTTCGGGATTCTCACCGGGGAGCTGTTTTTT. This chain uses TRBV7-2 with TRBJ2-2; D perhaps matches TRBD2 (5 bases). CDR1 is SGHTA, CDR2 FQGNSA, per germline. The CDR3 extends over 14 amino acids. Trimming removed 3 bases at V and 4 bases at J, with 9 bases between.

The gene calls are TRBV5-1 and TRBJ2-1, with 14 bases lining up with TRBD2. Germline V CDR1 and CDR2: SGHRS, YFSETQ. The V segment lost 2 bases and the J segment 8 bases; nucleotides outside the gene matches: 6. The CDR3 is 16 residues long. The CDR3 reads CASSFGTSGSSDEQFF. The CDR3 region has the DNA TGCGCCAGCAGCTTCGGGACTAGCGGGAGTAGCGATGAGCAGTTCTTC.

This clonotype has at least ten counts. V is TRBV28 and J is TRBJ2-7; D gene uncertain. Trimming stripped 2 bases from V and 3 bases from J, with 2 bases between. CDR3 length: 11 residues. The germline V gene encodes CDR1 MDHEN and CDR2 SYDVKM. CDR3 amino acids: CASSLIYEQYF. The CDR3 DNA sequence: TGTGCCAGCAGTTTAATCTACGAGCAGTACTTC.